This TCR beta chain originates from a study of blood T cell repertoires in COVID-19. Assay used: immunoSEQ multiplex PCR; TCRdb lists only in-frame clones, some missing. The sample shows approximately 200,000 clones, roughly nine tenths of them seen only once. Germline V gene lookup returns CDR1 MNHNS and CDR2 SASEGT. The CDR3 extends over 17 amino acids. V was cut by 0 bases and J by 6 bases, with 18 bases left in between. The origin of this receptor is a man under 40 who had recovered from COVID-19. J is TRBJ1-5 and V is TRBV6-1, with a weak D call TRBD1 (5 bases). The sequenced material came from PBMCs or T cells enriched from blood (not recorded which). CDR3 region: CASSEASARAVSQPQHF. CDR3 DNA: TGTGCCAGCAGTGAAGCGTCCGCCAGGGCGGTGAGTCAGCCCCAGCATTTT.